This T cell receptor beta chain was profiled in a study of cytomegalovirus exposure and HLA in healthy donors. The CDR3 length is 18 residues. Germline CDR1 is MGHDK and CDR2 is SYGVNS. With 5 bases clipped from V and 1 base from J, the junction kept 14 bases outside the gene matches. Study observations and caveats: The study listed around 150 cytomegalovirus-associated TCR beta chains.

Notes on this clone: Antigen unknown.

13 Jbeta primers and 60 Vbeta primers were used for the PCR. The protocol was immunoSEQ multiplex PCR, while the TCRdb copy is restricted to in-frame clones and leaves out a portion. The data hold more than 75,000 clones, with approximately 74% observed a single time. The gene calls are TRBV25-1 and TRBJ2-7; 10 bases agree with TRBD1. The sequencing sample was made of PBMCs. This sequence was found in a man aged 40-49 years in good health and CMV-seropositive. The CDR3 sequence: CASSFRDRGFLGSYEQYF. Here the CDR3 DNA reads TGTGCCAGCAGTTTCCGGGACAGGGGTTTTCTAGGGTCCTACGAGCAGTACTTC.